The 5 T cell receptor beta chains below come from one sample, sequenced in a study of blood T cell repertoires in COVID-19. Using immunoSEQ multiplex PCR, the repertoire was profiled, and TCRdb retains in-frame clones only, with some absent. The sample holds 200,000 to 250,000 clones, around 80% seen once. Sequenced: PBMCs or T cells enriched from blood (not recorded which). These receptors came from a young man with acute COVID-19.

The rearrangement uses TRBV19 and TRBJ2-2; the match to TRBD2 covers 9 bases. V lost 7 bases and J lost 8; bases outside the gene matches: 17. Germline CDR1 and CDR2: LNHDA and SQIVND (reference sequence). This CDR3 spans 17 amino acids. Here the CDR3 reads CASNNIGLARGKGELFF. In DNA, the CDR3 is TGTGCCAGTAATAATATTGGACTAGCGAGGGGGAAAGGGGAGCTGTTTTTT.

V and J are TRBV3-1 (or the pseudogene TRBV3-2) and TRBJ2-5, with a weak D call TRBD1 (5 bases). V was trimmed by 8 bases and J by 5 bases, leaving 18 bases between them. The germline CDR1 and CDR2 sequences are LGHDT and YNNKEL (reference sequence). This CDR3 has 14 residues. CDR3 loop: CASAPPTVKETQYF. The CDR3 DNA follows: TGTGCCAGCGCCCCGCCGACAGTAAAGGAGACCCAGTACTTC.

The rearrangement joins TRBV6-2 or TRBV6-3 to TRBJ2-1; 13 bases match TRBD2. CDR1 and CDR2 from the germline V gene are MNHEY and SVGEGT. This CDR3 has 15 residues. Trimming took 4 bases from V and 3 from J; bases not matched to a gene: 0. As DNA, the CDR3 is TGTGCCAGCAGTTGGACTAGCGGGGGCTACAATGAGCAGTTCTTC. This translates into CASSWTSGGYNEQFF.

Comments on this clone: Other DNA sequences of this sample code for an identical CDR3. This chain joins TRBV7-9 and TRBJ1-5, with D hard to call. Trimming took 5 bases from V and 0 from J, leaving 11 bases between them. Germline V gives CDR1 SEHNR, CDR2 FQNEAQ (reference sequence). The CDR3 sequence is 15 residues long. The CDR3 sequence: CASSPGGSSNQPQHF. For the CDR3, the DNA is TGTGCCAGCAGCCCTGGAGGGTCTAGCAATCAGCCCCAGCATTTT.

V is TRBV4-1 and J is TRBJ2-3; possible D gene TRBD1, 6 bases. CDR1 and CDR2 from the germline V gene are MGHRA and YSYEKL. This CDR3 spans 15 amino acids. The germline V and J ends were trimmed by 5 bases and 1 base, with 13 bases remaining between them. The CDR3 region is CASSDTHRGTDTQYF. The CDR3 DNA reads TGCGCCAGCAGCGACACGCACAGGGGCACAGATACGCAGTATTTT.